The rows below give T cell receptor beta chains drawn from one sample of a study of shared clonotypes between healthy human individuals. Profiled with immunoSEQ multiplex PCR; TCRdb holds only in-frame clones, not every one. Among some 2,000,000 clones listed, about 94% were seen once. The sequenced sample consisted of naive CD8+ T cells sorted from blood. These receptors all stem from a man aged 18 to 29 in good health. CDR3s include the opening cysteine and the closing phenylalanine or tryptophan. D genes are given only for firm matches. For some rows the clone size is stated as once, few or many, or as a class when expanded; others skip it.

clone size: once
V gene: TRBV5-4
J gene: TRBJ2-3
D gene: -
CDR3 protein: CASSLGPSTDTQYF
CDR3 DNA: TGTGCCAGCAGCTTGGGACCCAGCACAGATACGCAGTATTTT

clone size: -
V gene: TRBV27
J gene: TRBJ2-3
D gene: -
CDR3 protein: CASRPLGWTDTQYF
CDR3 DNA: TGTGCCAGCAGACCGCTAGGGTGGACAGATACGCAGTATTTT

clone size: -
V gene: TRBV19
J gene: TRBJ2-7
D gene: TRBD2
CDR3 protein: CASTPSAGGPNIYEQYF
CDR3 DNA: TGTGCCAGTACCCCCTCAGCGGGGGGGCCAAACATATACGAGCAGTACTTC

clone size: -
V gene: TRBV29-1
J gene: TRBJ2-3
D gene: -
CDR3 protein: CSSASEGADTQYF
CDR3 DNA: TGCAGCTCCGCCTCGGAGGGCGCAGATACGCAGTATTTT

clone size: -
V gene: TRBV15
J gene: TRBJ2-5
D gene: -
CDR3 protein: CATSDQEGRGQETQYF
CDR3 DNA: TGTGCCACCAGCGACCAGGAGGGTAGGGGACAAGAGACCCAGTACTTC

clone size: -
V gene: TRBV18
J gene: TRBJ2-3
D gene: TRBD2
CDR3 protein: CASSPDEREKYTDTQYF
CDR3 DNA: TGTGCCAGCTCACCAGACGAGCGGGAGAAGTACACAGATACGCAGTATTTT

clone size: -
V gene: TRBV9
J gene: TRBJ1-6
D gene: -
CDR3 protein: CASSVGGIRSPLHF
CDR3 DNA: TGTGCCAGCAGCGTAGGGGGGATTCGGTCACCCCTCCACTTT

clone size: -
V gene: TRBV5-1
J gene: TRBJ2-3
D gene: -
CDR3 protein: CASSLAVGTDTQYF
CDR3 DNA: TGCGCCAGCAGCTTGGCGGTCGGCACAGATACGCAGTATTTT

clone size: -
V gene: TRBV2
J gene: TRBJ1-1
D gene: TRBD1
CDR3 protein: CASSDDRGSTEAFF
CDR3 DNA: TGTGCCAGCAGTGATGACAGGGGGTCTACTGAAGCTTTCTTT

clone size: -
V gene: TRBV7-7
J gene: TRBJ2-5
D gene: -
CDR3 protein: CASSKDPFEETQYF
CDR3 DNA: TGTGCTAGCAGCAAGGACCCGTTTGAAGAGACCCAGTACTTC

clone size: -
V gene: TRBV9
J gene: TRBJ2-5
D gene: -
CDR3 protein: CASSVEGGWETQYF
CDR3 DNA: TGTGCCAGCAGCGTAGAAGGCGGGTGGGAGACCCAGTACTTC

clone size: -
V gene: TRBV5-1
J gene: TRBJ1-1
D gene: -
CDR3 protein: CASSLRGENTEAFF
CDR3 DNA: TGCGCCAGCAGCTTGCGGGGGGAGAACACTGAAGCTTTCTTT

clone size: -
V gene: TRBV7-9
J gene: TRBJ1-4
D gene: TRBD1
CDR3 protein: CASSSRQGFEKLFF
CDR3 DNA: TGTGCCAGCAGCTCCCGACAGGGCTTCGAAAAACTGTTTTTT

clone size: -
V gene: TRBV29-1
J gene: TRBJ2-1
D gene: TRBD2
CDR3 protein: CSVEDGLAGAEREQFF
CDR3 DNA: TGCAGCGTTGAAGATGGGCTAGCGGGGGCCGAACGGGAGCAGTTCTTC

clone size: -
V gene: TRBV27
J gene: TRBJ2-1
D gene: TRBD2
CDR3 protein: CASRKRGGYNEQFF
CDR3 DNA: TGTGCCAGCAGAAAGCGGGGGGGCTACAATGAGCAGTTCTTC

clone size: -
V gene: TRBV6-5
J gene: TRBJ1-2
D gene: -
CDR3 protein: CASSYVGVGYGYTF
CDR3 DNA: TGTGCCAGCAGTTACGTGGGGGTCGGCTATGGCTACACCTTC

clone size: -
V gene: TRBV27
J gene: TRBJ2-3
D gene: -
CDR3 protein: CASSLIRMGLGTDTQYF
CDR3 DNA: TGTGCCAGCAGTTTGATTCGGATGGGGTTGGGCACAGATACGCAGTATTTT

clone size: once
V gene: TRBV19
J gene: TRBJ1-6
D gene: -
CDR3 protein: CASSMGGASSPLHF
CDR3 DNA: TGTGCCAGTAGTATGGGGGGCGCATCCTCACCCCTCCACTTT

clone size: -
V gene: TRBV5-5
J gene: TRBJ2-7
D gene: -
CDR3 protein: CASSLWDNSYEQYF
CDR3 DNA: TGTGCCAGCAGCTTGTGGGACAACTCCTACGAGCAGTACTTC

clone size: -
V gene: TRBV10-1
J gene: TRBJ2-7
D gene: -
CDR3 protein: CASSEGVSYEQYF
CDR3 DNA: TGCGCCAGCAGTGAGGGGGTCTCCTACGAGCAGTACTTC